The text below deals with one T cell receptor beta chain. These data come from a study of blood T cell repertoires in COVID-19. V dropped 1 base and J dropped 7 bases, with 4 bases sitting between them. Germline V CDR1 and CDR2: SGHTA, FQGNSA. CDR3 size: 11 residues. Original handling: Scientists estimated how many nucleated cells there were by amplifying reference gene primers. The table came from immunoSEQ multiplex PCR; TCRdb's copy has only in-frame clones and leaves some out. V and J calls and clone size follow that table, whereas D and trimming were derived from the DNA. The sample has more than 250,000 clones, around 84% seen once.

The chain recombines TRBV7-2 with TRBJ1-2; the D is unclear. This receptor was obtained from a woman under 30 who had recovered from COVID-19. Sequencing was done on a sample of PBMCs or T cells enriched from blood (not recorded which). CDR3 sequence reads: CASSLGAGYTF. CDR3 DNA sequence: TGTGCCAGCAGCTTAGGGGCTGGCTACACCTTC.